Listed below are T cell receptor beta chains from one sample, sequenced in a study of T cell responses to AZD1222 COVID-19 vaccine. Some clones are missing from TCRdb's copy, which holds only in-frame ones; the method was immunoSEQ multiplex PCR. The table records 85,000 to 95,000 clones, about 91% of them present only once. Sequenced material: peripheral blood, taken 28 days after the second AZD1222 dose. These receptors originate from an adult who received the AZD1222 COVID-19 vaccine. CDR3s include the opening cysteine and the closing phenylalanine or tryptophan. A D gene is named only where the DNA matches it firmly. Not all rows give a size; the values are once, few, many and, for expanded clones, a class.

J: TRBJ1-2
length: 17
size: -
V: TRBV11-2
D: -
DNA: TGTGCCAGCAGCTTAAGGCTTGACAGTCGGGTATCCTATGGCTACACCTTC
CDR3: CASSLRLDSRVSYGYTF

J: TRBJ2-2
length: 14
size: -
V: TRBV19
D: -
DNA: TGTGCCAGTAGTACTTCACAGGTCACCGGGGAGCTGTTTTTT
CDR3: CASSTSQVTGELFF

J: TRBJ1-5
length: 13
size: -
V: TRBV7-2
D: -
DNA: TGTGCCAGCAGTCCGTGGGGGGCTCAGCCCCAGCATTTT
CDR3: CASSPWGAQPQHF

J: TRBJ1-4
length: 16
size: -
V: TRBV18
D: TRBD1
DNA: TGTGCCAGCTCACCTGACCTAATAGGGACAGGGGAAAAACTGTTTTTT
CDR3: CASSPDLIGTGEKLFF

J: TRBJ2-7
length: 15
size: -
V: TRBV6-1
D: TRBD2
DNA: TGTGCCAGCAGTGAAGCGGCTAGCGGGACGTACGAGCAGTACTTC
CDR3: CASSEAASGTYEQYF

J: TRBJ2-7
length: 14
size: -
V: TRBV13
D: -
DNA: TGTGCCAGCAGCTTAGGTCCGGAAACCTACGAGCAGTACTTC
CDR3: CASSLGPETYEQYF

J: TRBJ2-6
length: 15
size: -
V: TRBV24-1
D: -
DNA: TGTGCCACCGAGGATCACACCTCTGGGGCCAACGTCCTGACTTTC
CDR3: CATEDHTSGANVLTF

J: TRBJ2-5
length: 15
size: -
V: TRBV5-4
D: TRBD1
DNA: TGTGCCAGCAGCCGAGGGACAGGGGGGAAAGAGACCCAGTACTTC
CDR3: CASSRGTGGKETQYF

J: TRBJ1-2
length: 16
size: -
V: TRBV2
D: TRBD1
DNA: TGTGCCAGCAGTGATCAGGACAGGGGGCTAGACTATGGCTACACCTTC
CDR3: CASSDQDRGLDYGYTF

J: TRBJ1-6
length: 14
size: few
V: TRBV3-1/TRBV3-2
D: -
DNA: TGTGCCAGCAGCCAAGAAAACGAGGTCTCCCCCCTCCACTTT
CDR3: CASSQENEVSPLHF

J: TRBJ1-6
length: 20
size: -
V: TRBV23-1
D: TRBD1
DNA: TGCGCCAGCACTTCCATAGTCCGAAAGGACAGGCACTCCTATAATTCACCCCTCCACTTT
CDR3: CASTSIVRKDRHSYNSPLHF

J: TRBJ2-3
length: 15
size: -
V: TRBV18
D: TRBD2
DNA: TGTGCCAGCTCACTACTAGCGGGGGGCACAGATACGCAGTATTTT
CDR3: CASSLLAGGTDTQYF

J: TRBJ1-6
length: 18
size: few
V: TRBV27
D: TRBD1
DNA: TGTGCCAGCAGTTTATCGAGACAGGGGGCCTTCGGTAATTCACCCCTCCACTTT
CDR3: CASSLSRQGAFGNSPLHF